The TCR beta chain described here comes from a study of T cells after somatic rescue of genetic block. The repertoire was sequenced with immunoSEQ multiplex PCR; TCRdb's copy has only in-frame clones and lacks some. The data show almost 7,500 clones, over 70% seen once. Germline V gene lookup returns CDR1 SNHLY and CDR2 FYNNEI. The CDR3 loop spans 18 amino acids. The V end lost 8 bases, the J end lost 0 bases, and 20 bases lay between the germline ends. V and J are TRBV2 and TRBJ1-6, with unresolved D. Sequencing input: peripheral blood mononuclear cells (PBMCs). The sequence came from a boy aged 5 to 17. CDR3: CASSRASLASSYNSPLHF. The CDR3 DNA sequence: TGTGCCAGCTCCCGGGCAAGTCTGGCGAGCTCCTATAATTCACCCCTCCACTTT. Full variable domain (missing parts from reference TRBV2 and TRBJ1-6): EPEVTQTPSHQVTQMGQEVILRCVPISNHLYFYWYRQILGQKVEFLVSFYNNEISEKSEIFDDQFSVERPDGSNFTLKIRSTKLEDSAMYFCASSRASLASSYNSPLHFGNGTRLTVT.